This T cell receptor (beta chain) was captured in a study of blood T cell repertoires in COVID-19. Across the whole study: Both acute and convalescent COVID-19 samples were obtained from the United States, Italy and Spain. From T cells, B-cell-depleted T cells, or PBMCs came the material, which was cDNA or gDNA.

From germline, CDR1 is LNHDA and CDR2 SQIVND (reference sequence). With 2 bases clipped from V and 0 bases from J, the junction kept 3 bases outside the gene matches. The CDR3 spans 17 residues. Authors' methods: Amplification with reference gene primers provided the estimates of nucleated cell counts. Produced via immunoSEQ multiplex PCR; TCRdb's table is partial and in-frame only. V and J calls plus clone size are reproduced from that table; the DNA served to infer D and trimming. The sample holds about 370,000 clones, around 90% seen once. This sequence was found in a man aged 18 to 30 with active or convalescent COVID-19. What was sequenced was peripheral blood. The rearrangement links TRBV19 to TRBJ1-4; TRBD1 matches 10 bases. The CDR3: CASSIRDRGTTNEKLFF. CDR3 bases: TGTGCCAGTAGTATAAGGGACAGGGGAACAACTAATGAAAAACTGTTTTTT. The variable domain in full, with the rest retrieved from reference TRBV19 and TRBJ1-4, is DGGITQSPKYLFRKEGQNVTLSCEQNLNHDAMYWYRQDPGQGLRLIYYSQIVNDFQKGDIAEGYSVSREKKESFPLTVTSAQKNPTAFYLCASSIRDRGTTNEKLFFGSGTQLSVL.